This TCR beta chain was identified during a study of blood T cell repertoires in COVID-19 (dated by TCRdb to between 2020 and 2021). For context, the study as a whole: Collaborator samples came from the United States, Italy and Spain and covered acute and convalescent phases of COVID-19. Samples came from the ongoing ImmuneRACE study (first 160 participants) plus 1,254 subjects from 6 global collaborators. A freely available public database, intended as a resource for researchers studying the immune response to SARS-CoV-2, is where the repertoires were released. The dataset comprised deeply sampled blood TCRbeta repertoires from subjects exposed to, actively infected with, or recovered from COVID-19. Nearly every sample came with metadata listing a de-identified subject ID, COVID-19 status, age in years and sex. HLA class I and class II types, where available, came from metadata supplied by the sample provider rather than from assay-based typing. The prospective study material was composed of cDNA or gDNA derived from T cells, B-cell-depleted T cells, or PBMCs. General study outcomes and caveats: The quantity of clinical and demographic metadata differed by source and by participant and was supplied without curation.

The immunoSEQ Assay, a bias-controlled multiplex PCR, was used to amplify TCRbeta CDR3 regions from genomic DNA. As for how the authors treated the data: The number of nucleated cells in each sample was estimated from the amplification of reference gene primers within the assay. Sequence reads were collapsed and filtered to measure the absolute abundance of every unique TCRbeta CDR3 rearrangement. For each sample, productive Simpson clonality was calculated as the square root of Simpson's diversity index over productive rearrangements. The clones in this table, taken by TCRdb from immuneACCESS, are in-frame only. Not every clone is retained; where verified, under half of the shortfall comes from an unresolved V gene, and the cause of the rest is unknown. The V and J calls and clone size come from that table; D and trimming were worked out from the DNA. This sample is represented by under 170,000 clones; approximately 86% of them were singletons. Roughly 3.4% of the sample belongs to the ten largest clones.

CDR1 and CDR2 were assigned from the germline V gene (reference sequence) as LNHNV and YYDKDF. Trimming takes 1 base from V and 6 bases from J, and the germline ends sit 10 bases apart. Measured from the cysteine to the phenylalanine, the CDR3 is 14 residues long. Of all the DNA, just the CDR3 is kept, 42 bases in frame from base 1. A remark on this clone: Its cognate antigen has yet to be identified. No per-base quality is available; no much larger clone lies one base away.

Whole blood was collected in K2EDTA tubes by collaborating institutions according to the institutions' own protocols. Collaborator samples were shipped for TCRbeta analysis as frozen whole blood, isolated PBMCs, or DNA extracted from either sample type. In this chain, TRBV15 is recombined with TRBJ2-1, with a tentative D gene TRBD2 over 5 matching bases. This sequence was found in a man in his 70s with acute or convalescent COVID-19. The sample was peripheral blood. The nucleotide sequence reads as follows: TGTGCCACCAGCAGAGTGAGGGCGGGCAATGAGCAGTTCTTC. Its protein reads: CATSRVRAGNEQFF.